The source of this TCR beta chain is a study of T cell repertoires in cytomegalovirus infection. Study information: It was recently identified HLA-C-restricted and well-studied HLA-B-restricted CMV epitopes that the study used. It can be stated that public TCR beta signatures indicated CMV infection as well as a matching HLA type.

This clonotype has only a few counts. Its matching antigen is unknown. Germline CDR1 is LNHDA and CDR2 is SQIVND (reference sequence). Trimming cost V 6 bases and J 0 bases; bases outside gene matches: 13. This CDR3 region has 19 residues. TCRdb reprocessed the reads via MiXCR and lists one record per CDR3 protein. The repertoire holds about 110,000 distinct CDR3 sequences, with over 30% as singletons. The specimen comprised CD8+ T cells from cultured PBMCs, sampled from culture after CMV antigen stimulation. This TCR derives from a human donor in good health (CMV status not recorded). Some clones in this sample may be carry-over from other donors' samples. V usage is TRBV19 and J usage is TRBJ1-5; 11 bases fit TRBD1. The CDR3 spells CASSLLGTGGYTSNQPQHF. CDR3 nucleotide sequence: TGTGCCAGTAGCCTACTTGGGACAGGGGGATACACTAGCAATCAGCCCCAGCATTTT. Based on the CDR3 plus reference TRBV19 and TRBJ1-5, the full variable domain is DGGITQSPKYLFRKEGQNVTLSCEQNLNHDAMYWYRQDPGQGLRLIYYSQIVNDFQKGDIAEGYSVSREKKESFPLTVTSAQKNPTAFYLCASSLLGTGGYTSNQPQHFGDGTRLSIL.